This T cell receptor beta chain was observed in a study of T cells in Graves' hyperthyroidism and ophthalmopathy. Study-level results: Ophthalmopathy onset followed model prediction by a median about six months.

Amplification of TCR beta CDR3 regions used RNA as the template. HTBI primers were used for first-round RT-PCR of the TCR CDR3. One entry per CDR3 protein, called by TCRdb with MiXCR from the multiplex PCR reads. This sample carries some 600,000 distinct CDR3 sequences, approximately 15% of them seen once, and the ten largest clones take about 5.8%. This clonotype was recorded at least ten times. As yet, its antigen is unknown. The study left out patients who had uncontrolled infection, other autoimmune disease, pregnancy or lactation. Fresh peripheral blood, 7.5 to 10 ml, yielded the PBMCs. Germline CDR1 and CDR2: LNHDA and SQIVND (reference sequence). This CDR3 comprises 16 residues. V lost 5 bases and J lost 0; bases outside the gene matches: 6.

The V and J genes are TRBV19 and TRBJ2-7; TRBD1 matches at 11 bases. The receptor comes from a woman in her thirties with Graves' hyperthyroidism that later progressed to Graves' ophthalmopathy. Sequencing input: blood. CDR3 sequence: CASSGLGTGGSYEQYF. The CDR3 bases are TGTGCCAGTAGTGGCCTAGGGACAGGGGGCTCCTACGAGCAGTACTTC.